Sequencing of this T cell receptor beta chain was carried out in a study of T cell responses to AZD1222 COVID-19 vaccine. Overall study context: Second doses that came at about 4 or about 12 weeks were put together. Overall study findings and caveats: Seropositive AZD1222 recipients at baseline numbered only five or six. Mostly white British, mostly female donors; authors suggested clonal diversity may be underestimated.

Concerning this clone: The antigen remains undetermined.

Germline assignment: CDR1 SGHRS and CDR2 YFSETQ. This CDR3 has 17 residues. Trimming cost V 0 bases and J 5 bases; bases outside gene matches: 12. This table comes from immunoSEQ multiplex PCR, and its TCRdb copy is limited to in-frame clones, with some not included. The sample has around 140,000 clones, approximately 84% seen once. Here the sequenced sample was peripheral blood, taken on day 0 of AZD1222 vaccination. V gene TRBV5-1 combines with J gene TRBJ1-2, with 8 positions matching TRBD1. The origin of this receptor is an adult in good health. The chain's CDR3 is CASSLDPDRGKIYGYTF. The CDR3 DNA reads as TGCGCCAGCAGCTTGGACCCAGACAGGGGTAAAATTTATGGCTACACCTTC.